This T cell receptor (beta chain) was retrieved from a study of shared clonotypes between healthy human individuals. General study points: Clonotypes not shared had lower generation probabilities than those common to all four donors. Shared clonotypes: about 4.6% naive CD4, 3.5% to 4% naive CD8, about 2.5% memory CD4, roughly 0.4% memory CD8.

As defined, naive CD8 cells were CD45RO-negative and positively selected for CCR7, with terminally differentiated effector memory CD45RA+ cells excluded. V was shortened by 5 bases and J by 1 base, with 9 bases between the two germline ends. The length of the CDR3 is 14 residues. The germline CDR1 and CDR2 sequences are MNHEY and SMNVEV (reference sequence). The repertoire was sequenced with immunoSEQ multiplex PCR; TCRdb's copy has only in-frame clones and lacks some. The sample shows roughly 2.1 million clones, roughly 91% of them seen only once. With regard to this clone: The antigen is unknown.

The receptor was derived from a man aged 18 to 29 in good health. Some clones in this sample may be carry-over from other donors' samples. Specimen: naive CD8+ T cells from PBMCs. This chain uses TRBV27 with TRBJ2-1; D unresolved. CDR3 in amino acids: CASSNTVSYNEQFF. In DNA form, the CDR3 reads TGTGCCAGCAGTAATACGGTTTCCTACAATGAGCAGTTCTTC.